The next 9 T cell receptor beta chains were all read from a single sample in a study of T cells after posttransplantation cyclophosphamide. Only in-frame clones appear in the TCRdb table, and some are missing; sequencing was by immunoSEQ multiplex PCR. Sampling found around 35,000 clones, none seen once. Sequencing was performed on PBMCs. Receptors were obtained from a woman between 45 and 65 years old in good health and a related stem cell transplant donor.

This clone was seen ten or more times. The chain carries TRBV9 and TRBJ1-1; 7 nucleotides match TRBD1. After removal of 0 bases from V and 6 bases from J, the junction contained 5 bases not matched to a gene. The germline V gene has CDR1 SGDLS and CDR2 YYNGEE. The CDR3 runs to 14 residues. The CDR3 region has the DNA TGTGCCAGCAGCGTAGTTTGGCAGGGGGCTGAAGCTTTCTTT. Its translation: CASSVVWQGAEAFF.

This clone was counted at least ten times. This chain uses TRBV13 with TRBJ2-3; TRBD1 agrees at 12 bases. After removal of 5 bases from V and 4 bases from J, the junction contained 4 bases not matched to a gene. CDR1 is PRHDT and CDR2 is FYEKMQ in the germline V gene (reference sequence). The CDR3 sequence is 15 residues long. Here the CDR3 DNA reads TGTGCCAGCAGCGGCGGGACAGGGGGCTCAGATACGCAGTATTTT. Residues: CASSGGTGGSDTQYF.

This clone was counted many times. The rearrangement links TRBV6-5 to TRBJ1-1; D is perhaps TRBD1 (6 bases). CDR3 length: 15 residues. Germline-derived CDR1 and CDR2 are MNHEY and SVGAGI. Deletions cut 6 bases from V and 1 base from J, with 15 bases between. CDR3 amino acids: CASRPPGTRNTEAFF. The CDR3 nucleotides are TGTGCCAGCAGACCCCCCGGGACACGGAACACTGAAGCTTTCTTT.

This clone was found many times. The rearrangement joins TRBV5-5 to TRBJ2-3; 10 bases agree with TRBD1. The CDR3 has 15 amino acids. Unmatched junction bases numbered 5, after V lost 4 bases and J lost 3 bases. Germline lookup yields CDR1 SGHKS and CDR2 YYEKEE (reference sequence). CDR3 DNA: TGTGCCAGCAGCCCGGGACAGGGGCTTACAGATACGCAGTATTTT. Translation gives CASSPGQGLTDTQYF. The whole variable domain, filled in from reference TRBV5-5 and TRBJ2-3, reads DAGVTQSPTHLIKTRGQQVTLRCSPISGHKSVSWYQQVLGQGPQFIFQYYEKEERGRGNFPDRFSARQFPNYSSELNVNALLLGDSALYLCASSPGQGLTDTQYFGPGTRLTVL.

This clone was recorded many times. The J gene is TRBJ1-1, the V gene TRBV6-5, with D perhaps matching TRBD1 (5 bases). The V end lost 0 bases, the J end lost 5 bases, and 10 bases lay between the germline ends. Germline CDR1 is MNHEY and CDR2 is SVGAGI. CDR3 size: 14 residues. In DNA, the CDR3 is TGTGCCAGCAGTTACTCCACCCGGGGGACTGAAGCTTTCTTT. Its translation: CASSYSTRGTEAFF.

In its sample, this clone was seen a few times. The genes are TRBV30 and TRBJ1-1; possibly TRBD1 for D (5 bases). CDR1 and CDR2 from the germline V gene are GTSNPN and SVGIG (reference sequence). The germline V and J ends were trimmed by 5 bases and 0 bases, with 13 bases remaining between them. This CDR3 contains 14 residues. CDR3 amino acids: CAWGADSLNTEAFF. CDR3 sequence (DNA): TGTGCCTGGGGCGCTGACAGCCTGAACACTGAAGCTTTCTTT. Drawing the rest from reference TRBV30 and TRBJ1-1, the complete variable domain is SQTIHQWPATLVQPVGSPLSLECTVEGTSNPNLYWYRQAAGRGLQLLFYSVGIGQISSEVPQNLSASRPQDRQFILSSKKLLLSDSGFYLCAWGADSLNTEAFFGQGTRLTVV.

This clone was seen at least ten times. The chain links TRBV15 to TRBJ1-2, with 7 bases fitting TRBD1. The V and J ends lost 1 base and 2 bases, in that order; junction bases with no gene match: 4. Germline V gives CDR1 LNHNV, CDR2 YYDKDF (reference sequence). The CDR3 length is 15 residues. CDR3 coding DNA: TGTGCCACCAGCAGAGGCCGACAGGGCAACTATGGCTACACCTTC. Its translation: CATSRGRQGNYGYTF.

The table lists this clone with many counts. The rearrangement uses TRBV6-5 and TRBJ1-2; 9 nucleotides align to TRBD1. This CDR3 spans 16 amino acids. J lost 6 bases, V lost 1 base, and 9 bases had no gene match. Germline CDR1 reads MNHEY; CDR2 reads SVGAGI. DNA of the CDR3: TGTGCCAGCAGTTACTACCCGGGACAGGGCCTCGATGGCTACACCTTC. It yields the protein CASSYYPGQGLDGYTF.

This clone was detected ten times or more. CDR3 sequence (DNA): TGTGCCAGCAGTTACGTCCGAGGGGTTGAGCAGTTCTTC. Protein: CASSYVRGVEQFF. The chain carries TRBV6-5 and TRBJ2-1; the D gene could be TRBD1 or TRBD2 (5 bases each). V was pared by 2 bases and J by 9 bases, with 11 bases between. This CDR3 has 13 amino acids. From germline, CDR1 is MNHEY and CDR2 SVGAGI.